These 27 T cell receptor beta chains originate from one sample sequenced in a study of shared clonotypes between healthy human individuals. Some clones are missing from TCRdb's copy, which holds only in-frame ones; the method was immunoSEQ multiplex PCR. The sample holds 550,000 to 700,000 clones; less than 80% are singletons and the top ten take around 1.8%. The sample consisted of memory CD4+ T cells sorted from blood. Subset defined: CD45RA-negative fraction. The receptors were gathered from a woman aged 25 to 45 in good health.

The rearrangement joins TRBV19 to TRBJ1-2, with D perhaps TRBD1 (5 bases). This CDR3 comprises 14 residues. The germline V gene encodes CDR1 LNHDA and CDR2 SQIVND (reference sequence). V lost 4 bases to trimming and J lost 2 bases, with 11 bases between them. CDR3 DNA: TGTGCCAGTAGTACGAGGGACGGCAACTATGGCTACACCTTC. It specifies CASSTRDGNYGYTF.

The chain combines TRBV7-3 with TRBJ2-1; 8 bases align to TRBD2. V trimming: 5 bases; J trimming: 3 bases; junction bases outside the gene matches: 6. The CDR3 length is 15 residues. Germline assignment: CDR1 SGHTA and CDR2 FQGTGA. The CDR3 loop reads CASSPKRGNYNEQFF. For the CDR3, the DNA is TGTGCCAGCAGCCCCAAGCGGGGGAACTACAATGAGCAGTTCTTC.

The chain employs TRBV28 and TRBJ1-1; possibly TRBD1 for D (6 bases). The CDR3 runs 15 residues. The V gene lost 4 bases and the J gene lost 6 bases, with 18 bases spanning the gap. Germline V gene sequence: CDR1 MDHEN, CDR2 SYDVKM. Here the CDR3 reads CASSSTGQLLSEAFF. The DNA for the CDR3 is TGTGCCAGCAGTTCCACAGGACAGCTGTTATCTGAAGCTTTCTTT.

V is TRBV6-6 and J is TRBJ1-3, with D possibly TRBD1 on 6 matching bases. Germline lookup yields CDR1 MNHNY and CDR2 SVGAGI (reference sequence). Trimming pared 4 bases from V and 0 bases from J, leaving 10 bases between. This CDR3 contains 15 residues. The CDR3 DNA is TGTGCCAGCAGTTCCTCGGACAGCTCTGGAAACACCATATATTTT. It yields the protein CASSSSDSSGNTIYF.

V usage is TRBV18 and J usage is TRBJ2-7, with 7 bases matching TRBD1. Germline CDR1 KGHSH, CDR2 LQKENI. The ends lost 6 bases at V and 2 bases at J; junction bases unmatched: 10. This CDR3 has 15 residues. CDR3 amino acids: CASSQPGQTTYEQYF. The DNA of the CDR3 is TGTGCCAGCTCCCAGCCGGGACAGACTACCTACGAGCAGTACTTC.

This clone has a single count. A much larger clone lies one base from this, so it may be a read error. The gene calls are TRBV4-1 and TRBJ2-3; TRBD2 matches at 10 bases. The V gene's germline CDR1 is MGHRA and CDR2 YSYEKL. The J segment lost 1 base and the V segment lost 6 bases, leaving 4 bases of the junction unmatched. The CDR3 is 15 residues long. The CDR3: CASRSGTSGTDTQYF. The CDR3 bases are TGCGCCAGCAGGTCCGGGACTAGCGGCACAGATACGCAGTATTTT.

In this sample, this clone turned up a few times. Other nucleotide sequences in the sample specify the same CDR3. The rearrangement joins TRBV6-1 to TRBJ1-5; D gene unclear. Germline loops: CDR1 MNHNS, CDR2 SASEGT. The CDR3 is 13 amino acids. V lost 2 bases and J lost 6, with 8 bases in between. The CDR3 loop is CASSERRVQPQHF. For the CDR3, the DNA is TGTGCCAGCAGTGAAAGGCGGGTTCAGCCCCAGCATTTT.

This clone was seen once. The V call is TRBV2, the J call TRBJ2-7; perhaps TRBD2 as D (5 bases). Trimming took off 6 bases at V and 3 bases at J, with 12 bases between the two ends. Per the germline V gene, CDR1 is SNHLY and CDR2 is FYNNEI. The CDR3 spans 13 residues. The CDR3 reads CASSAGNFYEQYF. CDR3 DNA sequence: TGTGCCAGCAGCGCCGGGAACTTCTACGAGCAGTACTTC.

This chain links TRBV19 with TRBJ2-6; 7 bases match TRBD2. J was trimmed by 3 bases and V by 3 bases; bases with no gene match: 2. Per the germline V gene, CDR1 is LNHDA and CDR2 is SQIVND (reference sequence). This CDR3 has 15 amino acids. Here the CDR3 reads CASSMSGGGANVLTF. CDR3 DNA sequence: TGTGCCAGTAGTATGTCGGGAGGTGGGGCCAACGTCCTGACTTTC.

J is TRBJ2-3 and V is TRBV5-1, with TRBD2 matching over 9 bases. The V gene's germline CDR1 is SGHRS and CDR2 YFSETQ. The trim removed 5 bases at V and 4 bases at J, leaving 11 bases unmatched. The CDR3 runs 16 residues. This CDR3 is CASSRWGGRAPDTQYF. Written as DNA, the CDR3 is TGCGCCAGCAGTAGATGGGGCGGGAGGGCCCCAGATACGCAGTATTTT.

V is TRBV7-8 and J is TRBJ1-1; D is possibly TRBD1 (5 bases). Trimming left V 8 bases short and J 0 bases short, with 13 bases between. In germline, CDR1 is SGHVS, CDR2 FQNEAQ. This CDR3 has 14 amino acids. CDR3 coding DNA: TGTGCCAGCCGTCAGGGTAAGCTGAACACTGAAGCTTTCTTT. Translation gives CASRQGKLNTEAFF. Together with reference TRBV7-8 and TRBJ1-1, the CDR3 gives the full variable domain: GAGVSQSPRYKVAKRGQDVALRCDPISGHVSLFWYQQALGQGPEFLTYFQNEAQLDKSGLPSDRFFAERPEGSVSTLKIQRTQQEDSAVYLCASRQGKLNTEAFFGQGTRLTVV.

With respect to this clone: This same CDR3 is encoded by further DNA sequences in the sample. This chain joins TRBV4-1 and TRBJ2-7, with 13 bases identical to TRBD2. There are 16 residues in the CDR3. Germline CDR1 and CDR2: MGHRA and YSYEKL. The ends lost 2 bases at V and 2 bases at J; junction bases unmatched: 3. DNA for the CDR3: TGCGCCAGCAGCCAACCGACTAGCGGGAGGACCTACGAGCAGTACTTC. Translation: CASSQPTSGRTYEQYF.

The V gene is TRBV6-5, the J gene TRBJ1-2, with a tentative D call TRBD1 (6 bases). This CDR3 contains 15 residues. Germline-derived CDR1 and CDR2 are MNHEY and SVGAGI. With 5 bases removed from V and 5 bases from J, the gap between germline ends came to 18 bases. This CDR3 reads CASSPRGGGLYGYTF. DNA for the CDR3: TGTGCCAGCAGTCCCCGGGGAGGGGGGCTGTATGGCTACACCTTC.

This chain connects TRBV27 to TRBJ2-6; D unresolved. V lost 10 bases, J lost 1 base, and 11 bases lay in between. Germline-derived CDR1 and CDR2 are MNHEY and SMNVEV (reference sequence). The CDR3 is made up of 14 amino acids. DNA for the CDR3: TGTGCCACCAAATCAATGTCTGGGGCCAACGTCCTGACTTTC. It yields the protein CATKSMSGANVLTF.

The CDR3 DNA reads TGTGCCACCAGCAGGGGGGATTCCGGGAGTTACAATGAGCAGTTCTTC. It translates to CATSRGDSGSYNEQFF. The rearrangement uses TRBV15 and TRBJ2-1; tentative D call: TRBD2 (6 bases). Trimming took off 3 bases at V and 4 bases at J, with 16 bases between the two ends. Germline V gives CDR1 LNHNV, CDR2 YYDKDF (reference sequence). The CDR3 runs to 16 residues.

In its sample, this clone was seen a few times. Other DNA sequences in the sample encode the same CDR3. The chain joins TRBV7-2 to TRBJ2-1; unclear D gene. The germline V gene has CDR1 SGHTA and CDR2 FQGNSA. This CDR3 is 14 amino acids long. V lost 1 base to trimming and J lost 1 base, with 5 bases between them. In nucleotides, the CDR3 is TGTGCCAGCAGCTTAGACGGTTCCTACAATGAGCAGTTCTTC. It codes for CASSLDGSYNEQFF. Together with reference TRBV7-2 and TRBJ2-1, the CDR3 gives the full variable domain: GAGVSQSPSNKVTEKGKDVELRCDPISGHTALYWYRQSLGQGLEFLIYFQGNSAPDKSGLPSDRFSAERTGGSVSTLTIQRTQQEDSAVYLCASSLDGSYNEQFFGPGTRLTVL.

V is TRBV7-9 and J is TRBJ1-1, with D possibly matching TRBD1 (6 bases). Trimming removed 6 bases at V and 5 bases at J, with 19 bases between. Germline V gives CDR1 SEHNR, CDR2 FQNEAQ (reference sequence). The CDR3 contains 15 residues. The CDR3 DNA reads as TGTGCCAGCAGTTTGGGGGGACATTGGGAGACTGAAGCTTTCTTT. Amino acid sequence: CASSLGGHWETEAFF.

This chain connects TRBV2 to TRBJ2-7; D possibly matches TRBD1 or TRBD2 (5 bases each). Trimming shortened V by 5 bases and J by 9 bases, and 17 bases separated the two germline ends. The CDR3 runs to 13 residues. Germline assignment: CDR1 SNHLY and CDR2 FYNNEI. CDR3 region: CASSSGTDLRQYF. Here the CDR3 DNA reads TGTGCCAGCAGTTCCGGGACGGACTTAAGGCAGTACTTC.

The J gene is TRBJ2-1, the V gene TRBV9; 9 bases match TRBD2. Germline CDR1 is SGDLS and CDR2 is YYNGEE. V dropped 0 bases and J dropped 10; count of bases not matched to a gene: 8. The CDR3 length is 15 residues. The CDR3 region has the DNA TGTGCCAGCAGCGTAGCGATAGCGGGAGCCCGAGAGCAGTTCTTC. Its translation is CASSVAIAGAREQFF. The variable domain in full, completed from reference TRBV9 and TRBJ2-1, reads DSGVTQTPKHLITATGQRVTLRCSPRSGDLSVYWYQQSLDQGLQFLIQYYNGEERAKGNILERFSAQQFPDLHSELNLSSLELGDSALYFCASSVAIAGAREQFFGPGTRLTVL.

The V call is TRBV28, the J call TRBJ2-3; 8 nucleotides align to TRBD2. This CDR3 is 15 amino acids long. V trimming: 1 base; J trimming: 6 bases; junction bases outside the gene matches: 6. Germline V gene sequence: CDR1 MDHEN, CDR2 SYDVKM. The CDR3 is CASSLLTAGEDTQYF. DNA of the CDR3: TGTGCCAGCAGTTTATTAACAGCGGGAGAGGATACGCAGTATTTT.

The chain uses TRBV5-4 and TRBJ1-4; D unresolved. Germline V CDR1 and CDR2: SGHNT, YYREEE (reference sequence). CDR3 length equals 13 residues. The V end lost 7 bases, the J end lost 8 bases, and 15 bases lay between the germline ends. The CDR3 sequence: CASSLLPREKLFF. CDR3 in DNA: TGTGCCAGCTCCTTGCTCCCCAGAGAAAAACTGTTTTTT.

The chain is built from TRBV2 and TRBJ2-7; 9 bases are shared with TRBD2. The CDR3 is made up of 15 amino acids. Germline CDR1 SNHLY, CDR2 FYNNEI. V lost 7 bases to trimming and J lost 4 bases; unmatched junction nucleotides: 11. DNA of the CDR3: TGTGCCAGCACCCTGCTGACTAGCGGTCCTTACGAGCAGTACTTC. Its translation: CASTLLTSGPYEQYF.

Remarks on this clone: In the same sample, other DNA sequences code for this CDR3. The rearrangement links TRBV5-1 to TRBJ2-1; maybe TRBD2 (6 bases). CDR1 and CDR2 (germline): SGHRS, YFSETQ. Trimming removed 2 bases from V and 1 base from J, with 10 bases in between. CDR3 size: 15 residues. The CDR3 nucleotides read TGCGCCAGCAGCTTAGATAGCGGTTCCTACAATGAGCAGTTCTTC. Protein sequence: CASSLDSGSYNEQFF.

This sequence joins TRBV5-6 and TRBJ1-2, with D unclear. V was clipped by 0 bases and J by 8 bases, with 8 bases between them. Germline V gene lookup returns CDR1 SGHDT and CDR2 YYEEEE. The CDR3 loop spans 12 amino acids. CDR3 sequence: CASSLGIRGYTF. The DNA for the CDR3 is TGTGCCAGCAGCTTGGGAATTCGGGGCTACACCTTC.

Here the CDR3 DNA reads TGTGCCAGCAGCCATGCGGTAGCGGGCAAAGATACGCAGTATTTT. This gives the protein CASSHAVAGKDTQYF. The chain links TRBV28 to TRBJ2-3, with 7 nucleotides matching TRBD2. This CDR3 region has 15 residues. The J segment lost 5 bases and the V segment lost 6 bases, leaving 11 bases of the junction unmatched. In germline, CDR1 is MDHEN, CDR2 SYDVKM.

The chain couples TRBV6-5 to TRBJ2-5; D perhaps matches TRBD2 (6 bases). Germline V gives CDR1 MNHEY, CDR2 SVGAGI. The CDR3 covers 15 residues. V was cut by 6 bases and J by 5 bases, with 19 bases left in between. The CDR3 is CASSRSGGWRETQYF. CDR3 bases: TGTGCCAGCAGCCGTAGCGGAGGATGGCGGGAGACCCAGTACTTC.

This chain uses TRBV27 with TRBJ2-2; D is unclear. CDR3 length: 14 residues. Germline CDR1 is MNHEY and CDR2 is SMNVEV (reference sequence). V was pared by 3 bases and J by 3 bases, with 8 bases between. CDR3 in DNA: TGTGCCAGCAGTTTTGTGGGCGACACCGGGGAGCTGTTTTTT. Its protein product is CASSFVGDTGELFF.